The source of this T cell receptor (beta chain) is a study of T cells in Graves' hyperthyroidism and ophthalmopathy. Study as a whole: Peripheral blood was drawn at first diagnosis, prior to all treatment.

From RNA transcripts, TCR beta CDR3 regions were amplified. A first-round RT-PCR of the TCR CDR3 used the HTBI primer set. In TCRdb, the multiplex PCR reads were re-called with MiXCR into one record per CDR3 protein. Of around 290,000 distinct CDR3 sequences detected, approximately 15% appear once; the ten largest clones hold 7.9%. The study's findings and limits: Appearing also in blood were most of the thyroid clonotypes expanded above 0.001.

This clonotype was recorded many times. Its antigen remains unknown. Germline loops: CDR1 DFQATT, CDR2 SNEGSKA (reference sequence). The CDR3 consists of 12 residues. V lost 1 base and J 2 bases, leaving 5 bases between the germline ends. Graves' hyperthyroidism was deemed stable absent ophthalmopathy progression within 18 months. The rearrangement uses TRBV20-1 and TRBJ2-5; D remains unclear. The sequenced sample was blood. The receptor's source is a woman in her thirties or forties with Graves' hyperthyroidism. The CDR3 region is CSARVGQETQYF. CDR3 in DNA: TGCAGTGCTAGAGTGGGGCAAGAGACCCAGTACTTC.